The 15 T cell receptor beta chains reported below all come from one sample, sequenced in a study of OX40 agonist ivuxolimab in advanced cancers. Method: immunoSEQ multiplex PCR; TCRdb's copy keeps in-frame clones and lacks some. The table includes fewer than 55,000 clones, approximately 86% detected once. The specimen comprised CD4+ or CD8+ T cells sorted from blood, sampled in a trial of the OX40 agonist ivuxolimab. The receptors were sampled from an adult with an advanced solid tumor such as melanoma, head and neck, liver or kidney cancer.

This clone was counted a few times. The CDR3 here is CASSLGGLEKLFF. CDR3 sequence (DNA): TGTGCCAGTAGTTTAGGGGGTCTGGAAAAACTGTTTTTT. The chain uses TRBV19 and TRBJ1-4; D is perhaps TRBD1 (6 bases). This CDR3 is built from 13 residues. V lost 5 bases and J 8 bases, leaving 12 bases between the germline ends. Germline V gene sequence: CDR1 LNHDA, CDR2 SQIVND (reference sequence).

In DNA form, the CDR3 reads TGTGCCAGCAGCTTCGGGGGGGCTGAAGCTTTCTTT. Protein sequence: CASSFGGAEAFF. V is TRBV7-9 and J is TRBJ1-1; TRBD1 might be the D (5 bases). V dropped 3 bases and J dropped 6 bases, with 8 bases sitting between them. This CDR3 comprises 12 residues. The V gene's germline CDR1 is SEHNR and CDR2 FQNEAQ (reference sequence).

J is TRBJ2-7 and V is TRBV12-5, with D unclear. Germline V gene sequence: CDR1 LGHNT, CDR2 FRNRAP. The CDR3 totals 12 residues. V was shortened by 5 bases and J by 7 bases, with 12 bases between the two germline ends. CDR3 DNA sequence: TGTGCTAGTGGTCCCACTATAGGGGAGCAGTACTTC. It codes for CASGPTIGEQYF.

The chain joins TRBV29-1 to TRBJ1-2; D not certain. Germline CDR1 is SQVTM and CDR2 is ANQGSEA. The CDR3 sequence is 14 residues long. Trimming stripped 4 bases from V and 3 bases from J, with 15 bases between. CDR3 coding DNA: TGCAGCGTTGTAGACCAGAACTCTTACTATGGCTACACCTTC. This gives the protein CSVVDQNSYYGYTF.

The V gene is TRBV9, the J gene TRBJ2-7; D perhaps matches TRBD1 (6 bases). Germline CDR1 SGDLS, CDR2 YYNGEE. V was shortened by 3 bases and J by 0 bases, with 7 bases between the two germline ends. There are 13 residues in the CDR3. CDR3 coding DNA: TGTGCCAGCAGCGAAGGGGGCTCCTACGAGCAGTACTTC. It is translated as CASSEGGSYEQYF.

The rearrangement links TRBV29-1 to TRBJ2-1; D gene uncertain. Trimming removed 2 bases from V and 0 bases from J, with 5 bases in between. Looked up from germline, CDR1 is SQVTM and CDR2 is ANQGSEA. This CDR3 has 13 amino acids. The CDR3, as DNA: TGCAGCGTTGAACCTAGCTCCTACAATGAGCAGTTCTTC. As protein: CSVEPSSYNEQFF.

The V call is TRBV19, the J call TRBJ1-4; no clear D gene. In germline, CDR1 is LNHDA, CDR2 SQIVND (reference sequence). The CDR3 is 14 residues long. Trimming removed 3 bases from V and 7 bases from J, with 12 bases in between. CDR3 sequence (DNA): TGTGCCAGTAGTATCGGACGGATCCCTGAAAAACTGTTTTTT. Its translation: CASSIGRIPEKLFF. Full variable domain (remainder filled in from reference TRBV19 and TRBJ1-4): DGGITQSPKYLFRKEGQNVTLSCEQNLNHDAMYWYRQDPGQGLRLIYYSQIVNDFQKGDIAEGYSVSREKKESFPLTVTSAQKNPTAFYLCASSIGRIPEKLFFGSGTQLSVL.

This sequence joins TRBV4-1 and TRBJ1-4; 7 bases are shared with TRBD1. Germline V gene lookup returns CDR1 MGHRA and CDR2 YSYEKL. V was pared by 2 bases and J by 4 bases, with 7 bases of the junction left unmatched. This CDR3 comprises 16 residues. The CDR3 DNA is TGCGCCAGCAGCCAAAAGGGGGGACAGTTTAATGAAAAACTGTTTTTT. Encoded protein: CASSQKGGQFNEKLFF.

The CDR3 coding sequence is TGCGCCAGCAGCCTGGAGGGCGGGGGGGCCACGGAGACCCAGTACTTC. Translating gives CASSLEGGGATETQYF. The chain is built from TRBV5-1 and TRBJ2-5; 9 nucleotides line up with TRBD2. Germline V gene sequence: CDR1 SGHRS, CDR2 YFSETQ. Trimming at V came to 4 bases and at J to 5 bases, leaving 12 bases not matched to a gene. The CDR3 has 16 residues.

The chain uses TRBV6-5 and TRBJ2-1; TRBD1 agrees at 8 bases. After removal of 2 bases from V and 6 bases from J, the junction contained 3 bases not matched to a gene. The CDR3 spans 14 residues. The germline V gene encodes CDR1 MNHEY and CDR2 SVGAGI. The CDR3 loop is CASSYPTGGNEQFF. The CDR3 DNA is TGTGCCAGCAGTTACCCCACAGGGGGCAATGAGCAGTTCTTC.

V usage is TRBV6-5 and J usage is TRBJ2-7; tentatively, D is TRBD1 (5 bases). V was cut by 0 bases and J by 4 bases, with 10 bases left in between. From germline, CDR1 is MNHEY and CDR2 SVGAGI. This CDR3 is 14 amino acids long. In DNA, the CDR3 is TGTGCCAGCAGTTACTCGGACACTCAATACGAGCAGTACTTC. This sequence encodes CASSYSDTQYEQYF.

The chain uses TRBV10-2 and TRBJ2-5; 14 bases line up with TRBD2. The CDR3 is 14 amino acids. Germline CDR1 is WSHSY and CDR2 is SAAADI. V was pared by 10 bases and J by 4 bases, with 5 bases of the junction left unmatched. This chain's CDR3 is CATGLAGGGETQYF. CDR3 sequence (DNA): TGCGCCACCGGACTAGCGGGGGGTGGAGAGACCCAGTACTTC.

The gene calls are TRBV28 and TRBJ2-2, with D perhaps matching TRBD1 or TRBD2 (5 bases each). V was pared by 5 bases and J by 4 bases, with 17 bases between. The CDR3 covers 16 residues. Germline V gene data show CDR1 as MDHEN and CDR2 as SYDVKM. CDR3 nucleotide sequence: TGTGCCAGCAGTCCCCAGGAAAGTGGGGGCACCGGGGAGCTGTTTTTT. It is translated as CASSPQESGGTGELFF.

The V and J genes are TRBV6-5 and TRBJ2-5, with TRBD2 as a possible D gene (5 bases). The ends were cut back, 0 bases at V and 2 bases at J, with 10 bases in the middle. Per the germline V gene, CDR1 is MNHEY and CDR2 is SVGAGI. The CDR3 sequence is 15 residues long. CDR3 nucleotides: TGTGCCAGCAGTTACTCGATAGCGCAGCAAGAGACCCAGTACTTC. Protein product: CASSYSIAQQETQYF.

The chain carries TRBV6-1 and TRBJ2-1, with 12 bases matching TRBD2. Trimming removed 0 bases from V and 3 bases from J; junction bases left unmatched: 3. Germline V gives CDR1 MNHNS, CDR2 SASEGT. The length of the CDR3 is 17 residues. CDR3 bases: TGTGCCAGCAGTGAAGCGCTAGCGGGGGGGCTCTACAATGAGCAGTTCTTC. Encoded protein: CASSEALAGGLYNEQFF.